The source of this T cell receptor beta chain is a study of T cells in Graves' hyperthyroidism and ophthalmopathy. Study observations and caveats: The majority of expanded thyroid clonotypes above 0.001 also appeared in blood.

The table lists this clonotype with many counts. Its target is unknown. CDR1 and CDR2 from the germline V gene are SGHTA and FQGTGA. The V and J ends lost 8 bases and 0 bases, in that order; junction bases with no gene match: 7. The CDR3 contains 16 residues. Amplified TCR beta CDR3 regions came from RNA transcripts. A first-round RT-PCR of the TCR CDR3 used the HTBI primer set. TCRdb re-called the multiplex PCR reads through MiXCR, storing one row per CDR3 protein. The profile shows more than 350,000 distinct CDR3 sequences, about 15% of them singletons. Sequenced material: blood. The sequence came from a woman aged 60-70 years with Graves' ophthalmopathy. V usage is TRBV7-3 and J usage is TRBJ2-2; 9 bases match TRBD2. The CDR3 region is CASSLAGGANTGELFF. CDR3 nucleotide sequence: TGTGCCAGCTCTTTGGCGGGAGGGGCGAACACCGGGGAGCTGTTTTTT.